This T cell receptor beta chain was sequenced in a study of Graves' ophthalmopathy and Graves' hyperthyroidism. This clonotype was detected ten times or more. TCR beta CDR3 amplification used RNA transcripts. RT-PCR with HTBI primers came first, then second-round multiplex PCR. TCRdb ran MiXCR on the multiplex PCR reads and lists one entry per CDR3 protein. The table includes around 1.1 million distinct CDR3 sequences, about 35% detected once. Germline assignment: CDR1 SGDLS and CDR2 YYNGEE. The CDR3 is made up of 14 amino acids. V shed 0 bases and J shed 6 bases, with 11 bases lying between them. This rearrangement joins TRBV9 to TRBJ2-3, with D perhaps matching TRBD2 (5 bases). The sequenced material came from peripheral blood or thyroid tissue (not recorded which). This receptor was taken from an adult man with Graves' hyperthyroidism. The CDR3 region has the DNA TGTGCCAGCAGCGTAGGTTCTAGCTTGGATACGCAGTATTTT. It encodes CASSVGSSLDTQYF. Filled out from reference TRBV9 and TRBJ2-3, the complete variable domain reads DSGVTQTPKHLITATGQRVTLRCSPRSGDLSVYWYQQSLDQGLQFLIQYYNGEERAKGNILERFSAQQFPDLHSELNLSSLELGDSALYFCASSVGSSLDTQYFGPGTRLTVL.